This section outlines one T cell receptor beta chain sequence together with its context. The antigen this receptor binds is unknown. The record has no base qualities; no much larger clone is one base away. Ends trimmed: V by 11 bases, J by 5 bases; bases unmatched to a gene: 15. The CDR1 and CDR2 encoded by the germline V gene are SNHLY and FYNNEI. The CDR3 sequence holds 15 residues, the cysteine and phenylalanine included. Only the CDR3 DNA is retained, 45 bases long and in frame from the first base. The data stem from a study of regulatory and conventional T cells in RAG deficiency (TCRdb year 2017). Background for the entire study: To compare the diversity and composition of the repertoires of Treg, conventional CD4+ and CD8+ T cells between RAG-deficient patients and healthy controls, the study applied high-throughput TCR beta sequencing.

Before genomic DNA extraction, conventional CD4+ T cells were purified from blood as CD25-low CD127-high cells. For repertoire analyses, the comparison group consisted of eight healthy control donors. The protocol used for the library was the immunoSEQ multiplex PCR assay. Rearranged TCR beta chain products were amplified from the genomic DNA of sorted T-cell subsets and were then sequenced. The paper's processing steps were these. Repertoire diversity of productive TCR beta rearrangements was quantified using Shannon entropy and Simpson indices. Clonal expansion was assessed using the summed frequency of the 100 most abundant productive TCR beta clonotypes among total reads. A self-reactivity index based on amino acid usage at CDR3beta positions 6 and 7 was applied to the TRB repertoires. Two-way ANOVA was used for repertoire analyses, and Student t or Mann-Whitney tests were used for flow cytometric analyses. The table comes from immuneACCESS by way of TCRdb, which keeps in-frame sequences with V and J called. Part of the clones is missing from these tables; in studies checked, under half for an unresolved V gene and the rest for unknown reasons. V, J and clone size reflect that table, while D and trimming were determined from the DNA. The sample yields just over 30,000 clones; roughly 96% were counted once. The ten biggest clones cover 0.35% of the sample.

What the study reported, not specific to this receptor: Compared with controls, Omenn syndrome and CID/AS patients had 80 to 100-fold fewer unique TCR beta sequences in Treg cells, but only approximately 10-fold fewer in the other subsets. Markedly lower Shannon entropy and higher Simpson indices were observed in RAG-deficient patients than in control T-cell subpopulations. For some subjects, some analyses of T-cell subsets were not performed. In Omenn syndrome patients, sorted CD25-high CD127-low cells may represent peripherally activated cells rather than bona fide Treg cells. Shorter CDR3 lengths were found in all patient T-cell subsets, and >85% Treg-Tconv repertoire overlap at nucleotide and amino acid level was observed in Omenn syndrome patients.

A further study also used this sample, focusing on regulatory T cells. As the second study states: In the multiplex PCR, 52 forward TRBV primers and 13 reverse TRBJ primers were used, and assay-based and computational corrections were applied for amplification bias. Repertoires from patients had restricted unique TRB V-J pairs and skewed V and J gene usage, with the strongest effect in regulatory T cells. The study compared T-cell receptor beta repertoires of sorted regulatory, conventional CD4+ and CD8+ T cells in CD3G-deficient patients with those in healthy controls. Ficoll density separation was used to isolate peripheral blood mononuclear cells. Rearranged TRB loci were amplified from genomic DNA by multiplex PCR within the immunoSEQ assay. An Illumina HiSeq platform was used to sequence the TRB amplicons. Raw sequences were error-filtered and aligned to reference gene sequences by custom algorithms and were subsequently analyzed with the immunoSEQ online tools. Frequencies of productive and nonproductive TRB rearrangements were assessed among unique sequences as well as among total sequences. For group comparisons, t tests, Mann-Whitney tests or two-way ANOVA were performed in Prism software.

The sequenced sample was CD25- CD4+ T cells sorted from blood. The chain links TRBV2 with TRBJ2-3; 8 central nucleotides agree with TRBD2. The origin of this receptor is a human donor in good health. The CDR3 protein sequence reads: CARLRLAGIKDTQYF. The DNA is as follows: TGTGCCCGACTGAGGCTAGCGGGCATTAAAGATACGCAGTATTTT.